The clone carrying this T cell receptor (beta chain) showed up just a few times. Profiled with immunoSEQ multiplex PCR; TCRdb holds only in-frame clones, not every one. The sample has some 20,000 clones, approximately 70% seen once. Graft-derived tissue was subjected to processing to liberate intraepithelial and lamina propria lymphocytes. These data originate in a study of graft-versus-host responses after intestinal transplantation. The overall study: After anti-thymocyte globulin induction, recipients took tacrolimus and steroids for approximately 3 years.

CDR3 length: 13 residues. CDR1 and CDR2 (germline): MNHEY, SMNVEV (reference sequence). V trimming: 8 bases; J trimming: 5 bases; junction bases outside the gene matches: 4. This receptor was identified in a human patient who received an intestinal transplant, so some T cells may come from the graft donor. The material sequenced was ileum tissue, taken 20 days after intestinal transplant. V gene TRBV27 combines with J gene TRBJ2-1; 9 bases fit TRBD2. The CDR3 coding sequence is TGTGCCAGCGGGCTAGCGGGAAACAATGAGCAGTTCTTC. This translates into CASGLAGNNEQFF.